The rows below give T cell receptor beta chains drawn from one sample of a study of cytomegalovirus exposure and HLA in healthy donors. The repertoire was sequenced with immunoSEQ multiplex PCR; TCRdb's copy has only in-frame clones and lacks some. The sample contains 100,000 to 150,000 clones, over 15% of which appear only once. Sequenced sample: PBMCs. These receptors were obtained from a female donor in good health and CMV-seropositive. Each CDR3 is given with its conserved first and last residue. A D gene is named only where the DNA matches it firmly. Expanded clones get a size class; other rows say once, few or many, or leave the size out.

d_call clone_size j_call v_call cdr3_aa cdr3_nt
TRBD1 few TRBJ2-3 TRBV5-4 CASSLPGQGGTQYF TGTGCCAGCAGCTTACCGGGACAGGGTGGTACGCAGTATTTT
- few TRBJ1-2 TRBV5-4 CASTHIDTNYGYTF TGTGCCAGCACCCATATTGACACTAACTATGGCTACACCTTC
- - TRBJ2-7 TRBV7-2 CASSLESSFVEQYF TGTGCCAGCAGCTTAGAATCTAGTTTTGTCGAGCAGTACTTC
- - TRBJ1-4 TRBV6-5 CASSLQGGEEKLFF TGTGCCAGCAGTCTACAGGGAGGGGAGGAAAAACTGTTTTTT
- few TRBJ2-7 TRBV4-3 CASSQDWQDYEQYF TGCGCCAGCAGCCAAGATTGGCAGGACTACGAGCAGTACTTC
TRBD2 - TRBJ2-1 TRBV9 CASGITSGQINEQFF TGTGCCAGCGGTATTACTAGCGGGCAGATCAATGAGCAGTTCTTC
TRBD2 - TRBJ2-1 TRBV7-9 CASSLVGGLADNEQFF TGTGCCAGCAGCTTAGTTGGTGGTCTAGCGGACAATGAGCAGTTCTTC
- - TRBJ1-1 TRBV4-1 CASSQVLILQRAFF TGCGCCAGCAGCCAAGTTTTGATACTGCAGCGAGCTTTCTTT
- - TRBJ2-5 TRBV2 CASSSPGGETQYF TGTGCCAGCAGTTCCCCGGGTGGGGAGACCCAGTACTTC
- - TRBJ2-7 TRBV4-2 CASSQDQGLNYEQYF TGTGCCAGCAGCCAAGACCAGGGACTGAACTACGAGCAGTACTTC
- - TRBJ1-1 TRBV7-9 CASSLGPRGVFF TGTGCCAGCAGCTTAGGCCCCCGCGGCGTTTTCTTT
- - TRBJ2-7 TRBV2 CASSPISGSYGQYF TGTGCCAGCAGTCCGATATCCGGGTCCTATGGGCAGTACTTC
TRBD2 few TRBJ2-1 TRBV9 CASSVSSTSGGILGGQLF TGTGCCAGCAGCGTTTCTTCGACTAGCGGGGGCATACTCGGGGGCCAACTCTTC
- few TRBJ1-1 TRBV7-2 CASSSDNRAARFNTEAFF TGTGCCAGCAGTTCAGACAACAGGGCAGCTCGTTTTAACACTGAAGCTTTCTTT
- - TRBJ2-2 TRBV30 CAWRAYSTGELFF TGTGCCTGGAGGGCATATTCCACCGGGGAGCTGTTTTTT
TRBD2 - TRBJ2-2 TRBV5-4 CASSLLAGGNTGELFF TGTGCCAGCAGCTTGTTAGCGGGGGGCAACACCGGGGAGCTGTTTTTT
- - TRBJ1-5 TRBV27 CASRRSRNNQPQHF TGTGCCAGCCGTAGGTCCAGGAACAATCAGCCCCAGCATTTT
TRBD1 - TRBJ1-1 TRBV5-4 CASSQDRVVPEAFF TGTGCCAGCAGCCAGGACAGGGTCGTCCCTGAAGCTTTCTTT
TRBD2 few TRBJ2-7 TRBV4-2 CASSQDVAGAYEQYF TGTGCCAGCAGCCAAGATGTCGCGGGAGCCTACGAGCAGTACTTC
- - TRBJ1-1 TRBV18 CASSPPSGGIEAFF TGTGCCAGCTCACCACCAAGCGGGGGAATTGAAGCTTTCTTT
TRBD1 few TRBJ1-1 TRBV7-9 CASSSRGGTGTEAFF TGTGCCAGCAGCTCCCGAGGGGGGACAGGGACTGAAGCTTTCTTT
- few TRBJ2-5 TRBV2 CASSNQETQYF TGTGCCAGCAGCAATCAAGAGACCCAGTACTTC
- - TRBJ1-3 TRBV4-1 CASSQDRISGNTIYF TGCGCCAGCAGCCAAGATAGAATCTCTGGAAACACCATATATTTT
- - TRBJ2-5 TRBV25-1 CASSDARTGGETQYF TGTGCCAGCAGTGATGCCCGGACAGGAGGGGAGACCCAGTACTTC
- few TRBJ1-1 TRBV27 CASSTGLNTEAFF TGTGCCAGCAGTACAGGGTTGAACACTGAAGCTTTCTTT
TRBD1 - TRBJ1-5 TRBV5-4 CASARGRDRAWAQPQHF TGTGCCAGCGCGCGAGGGAGGGACAGGGCTTGGGCTCAGCCCCAGCATTTT
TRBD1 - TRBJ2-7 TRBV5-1 CASSTDGTAYEQYF TGCGCCAGCAGCACAGACGGGACAGCCTACGAGCAGTACTTC
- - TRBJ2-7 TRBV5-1 CASSLEGSRSSYEQYF TGCGCCAGCAGCTTGGAGGGGTCCAGGAGCTCCTACGAGCAGTACTTC
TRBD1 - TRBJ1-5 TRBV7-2 CASSLMGQLYSNQPQHF TGTGCCAGCAGCTTAATGGGACAGCTTTATAGCAATCAGCCCCAGCATTTT
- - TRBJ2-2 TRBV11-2 CASSLNTGELFF TGTGCCAGCAGCCTGAACACCGGGGAGCTGTTTTTT
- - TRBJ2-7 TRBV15 CATSRLTTASYEQYF TGTGCCACCAGCAGGCTAACGACAGCCTCCTACGAGCAGTACTTC
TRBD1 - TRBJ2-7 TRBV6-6 CASSYIGGWNSYEQYF TGTGCCAGCAGTTACATAGGGGGCTGGAACTCCTACGAGCAGTACTTC
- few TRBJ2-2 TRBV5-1 CASSYARNTGELFF TGCGCCAGCAGCTATGCGAGGAACACCGGGGAGCTGTTTTTT
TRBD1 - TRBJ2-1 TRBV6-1 CASSEGRQGPSWNEQFF TGTGCCAGCAGTGAAGGTAGACAGGGCCCCTCGTGGAATGAGCAGTTCTTC
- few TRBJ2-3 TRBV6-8 CASSTYRGATDTQYF TGTGCCAGCAGTACATATCGGGGGGCCACAGATACGCAGTATTTT
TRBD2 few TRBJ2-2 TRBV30 CAWTRTGTSLSGNGELFF TGTGCCTGGACCAGAACCGGGACTAGTCTTTCGGGCAACGGGGAGCTGTTTTTT
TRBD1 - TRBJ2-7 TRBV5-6 CASSLTGDSYEQYF TGTGCCAGCAGCTTGACAGGGGACTCCTACGAGCAGTACTTC
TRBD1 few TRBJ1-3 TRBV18 CASSPRGTGTSGNTIYF TGTGCCAGCTCACCAAGGGGGACAGGGACGTCCGGAAACACCATATATTTT
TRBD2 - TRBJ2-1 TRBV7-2 CASSAPGLRIYEQFF TGTGCCAGCAGCGCTCCGGGACTACGAATTTATGAGCAGTTCTTC
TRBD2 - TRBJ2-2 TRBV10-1 CASTPGGTGELFF TGCGCCAGCACCCCCGGGGGGACCGGGGAGCTGTTTTTT
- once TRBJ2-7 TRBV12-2 CASRVESLAGENSYEQYF TGTGCAAGTCGCGTAGAAAGTCTAGCGGGAGAAAACTCCTACGAGCAGTACTTC